Sequencing of this TCR beta chain was carried out in a study of blood T cell repertoires in COVID-19. Libraries were prepared by immunoSEQ multiplex PCR; TCRdb keeps only in-frame clonotypes and omits some of them. The sample gives some 320,000 clones, 89% of which show up once; less than 3.5% is in the top ten. Sequenced material: PBMCs or T cells enriched from blood (not recorded which). This TCR was recovered from a woman in her 50s who had been exposed to COVID-19.

This CDR3 reads CASSPTGTDTSTDTQYF. The CDR3 DNA is TGTGCCAGCAGTCCAACCGGGACAGACACTAGCACAGATACGCAGTATTTT. The chain employs TRBV28 and TRBJ2-3; the match to TRBD1 covers 7 bases. The CDR3 has 17 amino acids. With 5 bases clipped from V and 0 bases from J, the junction kept 11 bases outside the gene matches. Per the germline V gene, CDR1 is MDHEN and CDR2 is SYDVKM.